The rows below give T cell receptor beta chains drawn from one sample of a study of blood T cell repertoires in COVID-19. The protocol was immunoSEQ multiplex PCR, while the TCRdb copy is restricted to in-frame clones and leaves out a portion. Among 150,000 or so clones, 75% to 85% were seen once, and the ten largest hold approximately 5.2%. Sample: peripheral blood. All receptors derive from a woman aged 70-85 years with COVID-19, enrolled during active disease. The CDR3 runs from the conserved cysteine through the conserved F or W.

V gene	CDR3 length	J gene	CDR3 protein
TRBV6-1	13	TRBJ1-2	CASSESRAYGYTF
TRBV3-1/TRBV3-2	16	TRBJ2-6	CASSRVGSSGANVLTF
TRBV7-9	18	TRBJ2-4	CASSLVLGTALAKNIQYF
TRBV15	16	TRBJ2-3	CATSREARGDGNTQYF
TRBV18	15	TRBJ1-6	CASSGSTGGGVTLHF
TRBV20-1	14	TRBJ1-6	CSASGLEYNSPLHF
TRBV7-2	15	TRBJ1-1	CASSPPRQENTEAFF
TRBV12-3/TRBV12-4	12	TRBJ2-2	CASSSGTGELFF
TRBV6-1	16	TRBJ2-3	CASSAGTSSSTDTQYF
TRBV19	14	TRBJ1-6	CASTHRDIVSPLHF
TRBV6-1	13	TRBJ1-6	CASSDRVGSPLHF
TRBV20-1	11	TRBJ2-7	CSAAQGYEQYF
TRBV6-6	18	TRBJ1-3	CASSPGPLRAFVGNTIYF
TRBV7-2	14	TRBJ1-1	CASSLGVTGTEAFF
TRBV7-8	15	TRBJ2-2	CASSLNGGATGELFF
TRBV10-3	14	TRBJ1-1	CAISESQGNTEAFF
TRBV6-1	15	TRBJ1-1	CASSELGVPNTEAFF
TRBV11-2	17	TRBJ1-2	CASSLGGWTGMVYGYTF
TRBV19	17	TRBJ1-6	CASSPRDRGGLNSPLHF
TRBV7-2	15	TRBJ2-5	CASSLGGGGQETQYF
TRBV9	15	TRBJ2-6	CASSVGGAGANVLTF
TRBV7-9	14	TRBJ2-1	CASSLEGGNNEQFF
TRBV4-1	18	TRBJ2-2	CASSHPLRDRGRAGELFF
TRBV6-2/TRBV6-3	13	TRBJ1-5	CASSHRGTQPQHF
TRBV9	15	TRBJ1-3	CASSVGTGEGNTIYF
TRBV5-4	16	TRBJ2-1	CASSSYAGVGYNEQFF